The clone carrying this T cell receptor (beta chain) was found once. The antigen is not known. This specimen belongs to a study of T cell responses to AZD1222 COVID-19 vaccine. This CDR3 is 19 amino acids long. Germline loops: CDR1 KGHSH, CDR2 LQKENI. Trimming took 4 bases from V and 0 from J, leaving 19 bases between them. Here immunoSEQ multiplex PCR was the method, and the copy in TCRdb shows in-frame clones only, minus some. The sample lists about 110,000 clones, nearly 90% occurring once. Study-wide results and limits: Seropositive status at baseline applied to only a handful of AZD1222 recipients. Repertoire sampling occurred only after the peak T cell response.

Sequencing was performed on peripheral blood, taken on day 0 of AZD1222 vaccination. The chain combines TRBV18 with TRBJ1-6; D is unclear. The TCR originated in an adult in good health. In DNA form, the CDR3 reads TGTGCCAGCTCACAGGGCGGGAACAAATTGAGCTCCTATAATTCACCCCTCCACTTT. Its translation: CASSQGGNKLSSYNSPLHF.